This T cell receptor beta chain is drawn from a study of blood T cell repertoires in COVID-19. Study at large: The samples span acute and convalescent COVID-19 from the United States, Italy and Spain. Sample material is recorded as cDNA or gDNA derived from T cells, B-cell-depleted T cells, or PBMCs.

Under the authors' procedure: From reference gene primer amplification, estimates of nucleated cell counts were derived. TCRdb's table, derived via immunoSEQ multiplex PCR, lists solely in-frame clones and lacks some. The DNA gave D and trimming, while V, J and clone size come from that table. Of hundreds of thousands of clones listed, about 94% were seen once; the top ten hold about 0.8%. CDR3 length equals 16 residues. The V segment lost 6 bases and the J segment 1 base; nucleotides outside the gene matches: 7. The V gene's germline CDR1 is SGHTA and CDR2 FQGNSA. This clone was observed a few times. It was during active infection that Seattle patients were enrolled and then longitudinally followed.

The clonotype originates from a man aged 55 to 69 with COVID-19, enrolled during active disease. V gene TRBV7-2 combines with J gene TRBJ1-1; 11 nucleotides align to TRBD1. The source material was peripheral blood. The CDR3: CASRLDRGRSNTEAFF. CDR3 sequence (DNA): TGTGCCAGCAGACTGGACAGGGGGCGTTCGAACACTGAAGCTTTCTTT.